The 6 T cell receptor beta chains presented below share a single source sample, sequenced in a study of shared clonotypes between healthy human individuals. TCRdb's table, derived via immunoSEQ multiplex PCR, lists solely in-frame clones and lacks some. The data hold more than 2,000,000 clones, with 80% to 95% observed a single time. The specimen sequenced was naive CD4+ T cells from PBMCs. Sample subset: CD45RA+ positively selected. Receptors originate from a young man in good health. Some clones in this sample may be carry-over from other donors' samples.

This chain links TRBV6-1 with TRBJ2-5, with 7 bases identical to TRBD1. The CDR3 totals 15 residues. Per the germline V gene, CDR1 is MNHNS and CDR2 is SASEGT. With 5 bases clipped from V and 0 bases from J, the junction kept 6 bases outside the gene matches. CDR3 protein: CASSRLQGYQETQYF. In nucleotides, the CDR3 is TGTGCCAGCAGTAGACTACAGGGGTACCAAGAGACCCAGTACTTC.

This chain uses TRBV5-1 with TRBJ1-5, with a tentative D call TRBD1 (5 bases). The germline V and J ends were trimmed by 0 bases and 7 bases, with 14 bases remaining between them. The CDR3 contains 15 residues. Looked up from germline, CDR1 is SGHRS and CDR2 is YFSETQ. CDR3 DNA: TGCGCCAGCAGCTTGGATGGGGACCTGGGGCAGCCCCAGCATTTT. This gives the protein CASSLDGDLGQPQHF.

This rearrangement joins TRBV27 to TRBJ1-5, with D unclear. CDR1 is MNHEY, CDR2 SMNVEV, per germline (reference sequence). The CDR3 has 13 residues. Trimming took off 2 bases at V and 7 bases at J, with 9 bases between the two ends. CDR3 protein: CASSLGLKQPQHF. DNA for the CDR3: TGTGCCAGCAGTTTAGGACTCAAGCAGCCCCAGCATTTT.

The gene calls are TRBV19 and TRBJ2-6; 11 bases map to TRBD1. Looked up from germline, CDR1 is LNHDA and CDR2 is SQIVND (reference sequence). The CDR3 sequence is 18 residues long. The ends lost 6 bases at V and 2 bases at J; junction bases unmatched: 9. CDR3 loop: CASSPVLGQGAGANVLTF. For the CDR3, the DNA is TGTGCCAGTAGCCCGGTATTGGGACAGGGGGCTGGGGCCAACGTCCTGACTTTC.

This chain connects TRBV9 to TRBJ1-5; D uncertain. The CDR3 covers 15 residues. Trimming cost V 3 bases and J 0 bases, with 10 bases left between them. Germline values: CDR1 SGDLS, CDR2 YYNGEE. Here the CDR3 DNA reads TGTGCCAGCAGCGCGTACGGGGATAGCAATCAGCCCCAGCATTTT. This translates into CASSAYGDSNQPQHF. Complete variable domain (other parts from reference TRBV9 and TRBJ1-5): DSGVTQTPKHLITATGQRVTLRCSPRSGDLSVYWYQQSLDQGLQFLIQYYNGEERAKGNILERFSAQQFPDLHSELNLSSLELGDSALYFCASSAYGDSNQPQHFGDGTRLSIL.

The gene calls are TRBV12-5 and TRBJ2-5, with TRBD1 matching over 10 bases. CDR3 length: 16 residues. J gave up 5 bases and V 4 bases, and 10 bases lay outside the gene matches. Germline CDR1 and CDR2: LGHNT and FRNRAP. As DNA, the CDR3 is TGTGCTAGTGGTTCCGCGGAGACAGGGGGCTGGGAGACCCAGTACTTC. Amino acids: CASGSAETGGWETQYF. Complete variable domain (other parts from reference TRBV12-5 and TRBJ2-5): DARVTQTPRHKVTEMGQEVTMRCQPILGHNTVFWYRQTMMQGLELLAYFRNRAPLDDSGMPKDRFSAEMPDATLATLKIQPSEPRDSAVYFCASGSAETGGWETQYFGPGTRLLVL.